This TCR beta chain was recorded in a study of neurological immune-mediated disorders. A single record per CDR3 protein comes from TCRdb applying MiXCR to the 5' RACE reads. The top ten hold less than 25% of the sample, which has approximately 23,000 distinct CDR3 sequences, about 10% seen once. This clonotype came up many times. The germline gives CDR1 DFQATT, CDR2 SNEGSKA (reference sequence). CDR3 length equals 14 residues. J gave up 5 bases and V 1 base, and 7 bases lay outside the gene matches. The V and J genes are TRBV20-1 and TRBJ1-2; the match to TRBD1 covers 7 bases. This sequence originates from a woman aged 55 to 70 with HTLV-1-associated myelopathy (HAM/TSP). Sequencing input: PBMCs. Here the CDR3 reads CSARADRNLYGYTF. Here the CDR3 DNA reads TGCAGTGCTAGAGCGGACAGGAACCTATATGGCTACACCTTC.